The 13 T cell receptor beta chains in this list originate from one sample, sequenced in a study of blood T cell repertoires in COVID-19. Clones were read by immunoSEQ multiplex PCR, and TCRdb kept only the in-frame ones, dropping some. The repertoire includes roughly 150,000 clones, roughly 89% of them detected once, and 5% sits in the top ten. The material sequenced was peripheral blood. The receptor source for this set is a human donor in a cohort sampled during active COVID-19.

The chain is built from TRBV9 and TRBJ1-1; maybe TRBD1 (6 bases). This CDR3 comprises 13 residues. CDR1 is SGDLS and CDR2 is YYNGEE in the germline V gene. V was shortened by 4 bases and J by 1 base, with 8 bases between the two germline ends. CDR3 in DNA: TGTGCCAGCAGCACAGGGTCGAACACTGAAGCTTTCTTT. It codes for CASSTGSNTEAFF.

CDR3 coding DNA: TGCGCCAGCAGCTTGAGTGGACATTTGAACACTGAAGCTTTCTTT. Amino acid sequence: CASSLSGHLNTEAFF. The chain couples TRBV5-1 to TRBJ1-1; D might be TRBD1 (5 bases). The CDR3 runs to 15 residues. The germline CDR1 and CDR2 sequences are SGHRS and YFSETQ. Trimming took off 1 base at V and 0 bases at J, with 10 bases between the two ends.

The rearrangement joins TRBV7-8 to TRBJ2-3; 8 bases align to TRBD2. Germline CDR1 reads SGHVS; CDR2 reads FQNEAQ. CDR3 length: 17 residues. V shed 2 bases and J 1 base; nucleotides not matched to a gene: 8. The CDR3 DNA sequence: TGTGCCAGCAGCTTATCGGGTAGCGGGGCCCGCACAGATACGCAGTATTTT. Protein sequence: CASSLSGSGARTDTQYF.

V gene TRBV5-6 combines with J gene TRBJ2-3; 9 nucleotides agree with TRBD1. This CDR3 has 16 amino acids. Unmatched junction bases numbered 9, after V lost 4 bases and J lost 3 bases. CDR1 and CDR2 (germline): SGHDT, YYEEEE. The DNA of the CDR3 is TGTGCCAGCAGCACCCGACAGGGGGACTTTACAGATACGCAGTATTTT. Protein sequence: CASSTRQGDFTDTQYF.

The gene calls are TRBV3-1 (or the pseudogene TRBV3-2) and TRBJ1-2; possibly TRBD1 for D (5 bases). Per the germline V gene, CDR1 is LGHDT and CDR2 is YNNKEL (reference sequence). This CDR3 contains 16 residues. The ends were cut back, 4 bases at V and 3 bases at J, with 18 bases in the middle. The CDR3 sequence: CASSPSGGKADYGYTF. The CDR3 region has the DNA TGTGCCAGCAGCCCCTCGGGGGGTAAGGCCGACTATGGCTACACCTTC.

The chain carries TRBV7-2 and TRBJ2-1, with a weak D call TRBD2 (6 bases). Deletions cut 5 bases from V and 9 bases from J, with 32 bases between. The germline V gene has CDR1 SGHTA and CDR2 FQGNSA. This CDR3 has 19 residues. CDR3 loop: CASSLPRDFRVSRMREQFF. CDR3 coding DNA: TGTGCCAGCAGCCTCCCCCGGGACTTTAGGGTTTCGAGGATGCGTGAGCAGTTCTTC.

A single count supports this clone. The chain has TRBV5-6 and TRBJ2-7; possible D gene TRBD2, 5 bases. The CDR3 has 14 amino acids. Germline lookup yields CDR1 SGHDT and CDR2 YYEEEE. Trimming took off 3 bases at V and 5 bases at J, with 15 bases between the two ends. CDR3 coding DNA: TGTGCCAGCAGCTCCGCCGTGGGAGAGCACGAGCAGTACTTC. This translates into CASSSAVGEHEQYF.

A few counts support this clone. The genes are TRBV28 and TRBJ2-1, with D possibly matching TRBD2 (6 bases). CDR1 is MDHEN, CDR2 SYDVKM, per germline. This CDR3 spans 16 amino acids. V was trimmed by 2 bases and J by 0 bases, leaving 11 bases between them. The CDR3 reads CASSLGGVSSYNEQFF. The CDR3 coding sequence is TGTGCCAGCAGTTTAGGCGGGGTCAGCTCCTACAATGAGCAGTTCTTC.

The chain joins TRBV6-5 to TRBJ1-1; possible D gene TRBD1, 6 bases. The CDR3 loop spans 13 amino acids. The V end was cut by 6 bases, the J end by 1 base, with 9 bases between. The germline gives CDR1 MNHEY, CDR2 SVGAGI. CDR3: CASRRTANTEAFF. The CDR3 bases are TGTGCCAGCAGACGGACAGCGAACACTGAAGCTTTCTTT.

The V call is TRBV9, the J call TRBJ2-1; tentatively, D is TRBD1 (6 bases). The V gene's germline CDR1 is SGDLS and CDR2 YYNGEE. The CDR3 is 14 residues long. Trimming took off 0 bases at V and 9 bases at J, with 13 bases between the two ends. CDR3 protein: CASSVGVGASEQFF. In DNA form, the CDR3 reads TGTGCCAGCAGCGTAGGCGTGGGGGCGAGTGAGCAGTTCTTC.

The V call is TRBV5-4, the J call TRBJ2-1; 12 bases agree with TRBD2. V shed 1 base and J 8 bases; nucleotides not matched to a gene: 7. The CDR3 is 16 amino acids. Germline CDR1 reads SGHNT; CDR2 reads YYREEE (reference sequence). CDR3 loop: CASSLPGLAGSHEQFF. CDR3 bases: TGTGCCAGCAGCTTGCCCGGACTAGCGGGATCCCATGAGCAGTTCTTC.

The rearrangement joins TRBV5-4 to TRBJ2-7; TRBD1 agrees at 8 bases. The V gene's germline CDR1 is SGHNT and CDR2 YYREEE (reference sequence). The CDR3 length is 16 residues. The J segment lost 6 bases and the V segment lost 5 bases, leaving 16 bases of the junction unmatched. This CDR3 is CASSQGAGTAGFEQYF. DNA of the CDR3: TGTGCCAGCAGTCAGGGGGCCGGGACAGCTGGGTTCGAGCAGTACTTC.

The chain carries TRBV2 and TRBJ1-4, with TRBD1 as a possible D gene (6 bases). In germline, CDR1 is SNHLY, CDR2 FYNNEI. V was shortened by 7 bases and J by 0 bases, with 15 bases between the two germline ends. This CDR3 has 16 residues. The CDR3 sequence: CASNTRGAATNEKLFF. CDR3 sequence (DNA): TGTGCCAGCAACACACGGGGGGCTGCAACTAATGAAAAACTGTTTTTT.